Presented here are 5 T cell receptor beta chains from one specimen sequenced in a study of radiotherapy plus CTLA-4 blockade in lung cancer. Generated by immunoSEQ multiplex PCR, the TCRdb table keeps only in-frame clones and is missing some. Among about 60,000 clones listed, 70% to 80% were seen once. The sequencing here drew on peripheral blood, taken from a patient treated with radiotherapy plus ipilimumab. The receptors derive from a human donor with non-small cell lung cancer who had a complete response to radiotherapy plus ipilimumab.

The CDR3 protein is CASSLVSRDTEAFF. In DNA, the CDR3 is TGTGCCAGCAGCTTGGTTTCCCGAGACACTGAAGCTTTCTTT. V usage is TRBV5-4 and J usage is TRBJ1-1; unclear D gene. From germline, CDR1 is SGHNT and CDR2 YYREEE (reference sequence). The CDR3 consists of 14 residues. V was pared by 0 bases and J by 3 bases, with 9 bases between.

The chain is built from TRBV9 and TRBJ1-1; a possible D gene is TRBD1 (6 bases). The CDR3 sequence is 15 residues long. CDR1 SGDLS and CDR2 YYNGEE come from the germline V gene. V gave up 1 base and J gave up 1 base, with 11 bases separating them. The CDR3 nucleotides are TGTGCCAGCAGCGTAACAGGGTGGAGGAACACTGAAGCTTTCTTT. Residues: CASSVTGWRNTEAFF.

V usage is TRBV11-3 and J usage is TRBJ2-5, with 8 bases that match TRBD1. In germline, CDR1 is SGHNT, CDR2 YENEEA. V shed 5 bases, J shed 5 bases, and the junction held 7 bases outside the gene matches. The CDR3 loop spans 14 amino acids. The CDR3: CASSPRQGSETQYF. In nucleotides, the CDR3 is TGTGCCAGCAGCCCAAGACAGGGGAGCGAGACCCAGTACTTC.

The rearrangement uses TRBV6-5 and TRBJ2-7; 11 positions match TRBD2. The V and J ends lost 0 bases and 3 bases, in that order; junction bases with no gene match: 1. CDR1 is MNHEY, CDR2 SVGAGI, per germline. The length of the CDR3 is 15 residues. The CDR3 DNA follows: TGTGCCAGCAGTTACTCGACTAGCGGGAACTACGAGCAGTACTTC. Protein sequence: CASSYSTSGNYEQYF.

V and J are TRBV6-1 and TRBJ2-3; maybe TRBD2 (6 bases). The CDR3 length is 13 residues. Germline loops: CDR1 MNHNS, CDR2 SASEGT. Trimming removed 3 bases at V and 9 bases at J, with 13 bases between. The CDR3 nucleotides read TGTGCCAGCAGTGACCTCGGGAGTCGGACGCAGTATTTT. Protein: CASSDLGSRTQYF.